This T cell receptor (beta chain) was sequenced during a study of blood T cells in healthy people across ages. General study findings and limits: Unsorted PBMCs blocked a conclusive comparison of naive and antigen-experienced cells. Roughly linear age-related decline in beta diversity appeared, significant by age approximately 41. Estimates based on one million T cells were treated as lower bounds.

In the case of this clonotype: Its specificity is not known.

From germline, CDR1 is SGHTA and CDR2 FQGNSA. Between the trimmed V and J ends, which lost 1 base and 1 base, there was a span of 7 bases. The CDR3 is 14 residues long. Primed by a sample-barcoded 5' primer and a J-beta primer mix, a second PCR proceeded for 7 to 11 cycles. MiXCR was run by TCRdb on the 5' RACE reads, yielding one entry per CDR3 protein. The sample yields hundreds of thousands of distinct CDR3 sequences, 60% to 80% seen once. Individuals who donated were healthy Caucasians from Russia aged about 6 to 95. The chain couples TRBV7-2 to TRBJ2-5; D is possibly TRBD1 (5 bases). Sequencing input: blood. The sequence came from a man younger than 40 in good health. The CDR3 nucleotides are TGTGCCAGCAGCTTAGTACAGGCCCAAGAGACCCAGTACTTC. Amino acid sequence: CASSLVQAQETQYF.